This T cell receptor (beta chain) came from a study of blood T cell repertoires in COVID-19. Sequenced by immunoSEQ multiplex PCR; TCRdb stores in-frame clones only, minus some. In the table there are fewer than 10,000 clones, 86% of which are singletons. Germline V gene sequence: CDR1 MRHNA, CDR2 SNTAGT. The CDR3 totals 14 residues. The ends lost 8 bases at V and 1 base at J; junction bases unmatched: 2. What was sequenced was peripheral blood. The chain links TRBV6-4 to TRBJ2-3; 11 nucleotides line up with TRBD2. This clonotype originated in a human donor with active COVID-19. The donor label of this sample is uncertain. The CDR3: CASALAGGTDTQYF. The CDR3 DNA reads TGTGCCAGCGCACTAGCGGGGGGCACAGATACGCAGTATTTT.